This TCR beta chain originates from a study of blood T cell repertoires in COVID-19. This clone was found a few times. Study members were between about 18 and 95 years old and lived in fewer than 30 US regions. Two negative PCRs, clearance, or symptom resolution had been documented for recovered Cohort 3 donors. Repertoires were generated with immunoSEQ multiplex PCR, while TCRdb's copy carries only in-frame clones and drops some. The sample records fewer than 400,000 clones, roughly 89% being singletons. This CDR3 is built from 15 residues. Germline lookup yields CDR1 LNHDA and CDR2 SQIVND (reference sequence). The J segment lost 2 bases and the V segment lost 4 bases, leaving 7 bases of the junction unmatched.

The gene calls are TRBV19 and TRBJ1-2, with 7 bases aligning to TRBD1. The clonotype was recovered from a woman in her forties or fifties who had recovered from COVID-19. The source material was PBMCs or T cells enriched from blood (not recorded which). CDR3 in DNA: TGTGCCAGTAGTAGGGTACCGGGACAGAACTATGGCTACACCTTC. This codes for CASSRVPGQNYGYTF.